This TCR beta chain was identified in a study of monozygotic twins with inflammatory bowel disease. Investigators pulled total RNA out of whole blood and did not sort T cells. TCRdb processed the 5' RACE reads again and assigns one entry to each CDR3 protein, with no DNA. The clone table shows about 150,000 distinct CDR3 sequences, with the ten largest holding 0.95% to 1.5%. Looked up from germline, CDR1 is KGHSH and CDR2 is LQKENI. The CDR3 loop spans 12 amino acids. About this clonotype itself: Its antigen remains unidentified.

Whole-study results and caveats: There was no support for any single strong signal or clonotype associated with IBD. Compared with healthy twins, IBD patients shared fewer clonotypes with others, especially with disease activity. Twins with IBD were found to have lower TCRbeta diversity (inverse Simpson) than healthy co-twins.

This TCR came from a human donor with ulcerative colitis or Crohn's disease, or a healthy co-twin of an affected twin (not recorded which). Sequences were obtained from blood. V is TRBV18 and J is TRBJ2-1. The CDR3 here is CASSPPRNEQFF.